This TCR beta chain was captured in a study of beta chain features in type 1 diabetes. General observations from the study: Type 1 diabetes patients showed a moderate but significant shortening of TCRB CDR3s in all four CD4+ subsets.

Germline V CDR1 and CDR2: MDHEN, SYDVKM. J was trimmed by 3 bases and V by 5 bases; bases with no gene match: 9. This CDR3 contains 15 residues. The sequenced template was cDNA made from the entire isolated RNA. Generated by immunoSEQ multiplex PCR, the TCRdb table keeps only in-frame clones and is missing some. The sample holds about 150,000 clones, around 8% seen once. This clone has just a few counts. Its antigen is not identified. This receptor was taken from a woman aged 40 to 50 with type 1 diabetes. The chain combines TRBV28 with TRBJ2-7, with 8 bases lining up with TRBD2. The source material was central memory CD4+ T cells from blood. The CDR3 is CASSLPGGSGYEQYF. The CDR3 DNA sequence: TGTGCCAGCAGTCTGCCGGGGGGGAGCGGCTACGAGCAGTACTTC.